The 30 T cell receptor beta chains below all came from one sample that was sequenced in a study of T cell repertoires in cytomegalovirus infection. From the reads, TCRdb called clonotypes with MiXCR, one entry per CDR3 protein. Of a few hundred thousand distinct CDR3 sequences detected, roughly 29% appear once; the ten largest clones hold about 12%. Specimen: PBMCs. The receptor source for this set is a human donor in good health (CMV status not recorded). Some clones in this sample may be carry-over from other donors' samples.

This clonotype has more than one count but fewer than ten. The chain carries TRBV27 and TRBJ2-2, with D perhaps TRBD1 (5 bases). V was trimmed by 2 bases and J by 6 bases, leaving 13 bases between them. CDR1 is MNHEY, CDR2 SMNVEV, per germline (reference sequence). The CDR3 totals 15 residues. CDR3 coding DNA: TGTGCCAGCAGTTTACAGGGTGTTATAGCCGGGGAGCTGTTTTTT. It specifies CASSLQGVIAGELFF.

At least ten counts were recorded for this clonotype. J is TRBJ2-7 and V is TRBV7-2; 13 positions agree with TRBD2. From germline, CDR1 is SGHTA and CDR2 FQGNSA. The CDR3 is 16 residues long. Losses at the gene ends were 5 bases for V and 1 base for J; bases not matched to a gene: 5. DNA for the CDR3: TGTGCCAGCAGCCTACCGGGACTAGCGGGATCCTACGAGCAGTACTTC. Translating gives CASSLPGLAGSYEQYF.

This sequence joins TRBV18 and TRBJ2-1; 8 bases line up with TRBD2. Germline lookup yields CDR1 KGHSH and CDR2 LQKENI. V lost 5 bases, J lost 6 bases, and 12 bases stayed unmatched. The CDR3 extends over 16 amino acids. CDR3 coding DNA: TGTGCCAGCTCAGATCGGACGGGAGGGAAAGGCAATGAGCAGTTCTTC. As protein: CASSDRTGGKGNEQFF.

This clonotype was seen many times. V usage is TRBV7-2 and J usage is TRBJ1-2, with 7 bases identical to TRBD1. Looked up from germline, CDR1 is SGHTA and CDR2 is FQGNSA. V shed 4 bases, J shed 3 bases, and the junction held 11 bases outside the gene matches. CDR3 length: 16 amino acids. CDR3 amino acids: CASSSNFRGPYYGYTF. Here the CDR3 DNA reads TGTGCCAGCAGCTCGAATTTTAGGGGGCCTTACTATGGCTACACCTTC.

This clonotype has at least ten counts. The chain couples TRBV12-3 or TRBV12-4 to TRBJ1-6, with unresolved D. The CDR3 loop spans 14 amino acids. Trimming removed 6 bases from V and 10 bases from J, with 16 bases in between. CDR3 loop: CASSPLAARSPLHF. DNA of the CDR3: TGTGCCAGCAGCCCCTTGGCGGCGAGGTCACCCCTCCACTTT.

The V and J genes are TRBV19 and TRBJ1-5; TRBD1 is a possible D gene (6 bases). CDR1 LNHDA and CDR2 SQIVND come from the germline V gene (reference sequence). This CDR3 spans 18 amino acids. Trimming cost V 7 bases and J 1 base, with 23 bases left between them. Here the CDR3 reads CASTPSPPQGRSNQPQHF. CDR3 DNA sequence: TGTGCCAGTACTCCCTCCCCCCCACAGGGAAGGAGCAATCAGCCCCAGCATTTT.

This chain joins TRBV10-3 and TRBJ1-5, with TRBD1 as a possible D gene (5 bases). There are 15 residues in the CDR3. Trimming cost V 11 bases and J 4 bases, with 21 bases left between them. The germline CDR1 and CDR2 sequences are ENHRY and SYGVKD. The CDR3 loop is CAARGTGGANQPQHF. CDR3 DNA sequence: TGTGCCGCTCGGGGGACTGGTGGGGCTAATCAGCCCCAGCATTTT.

This clonotype has ten or more counts. The chain combines TRBV7-2 with TRBJ2-7; D uncertain. The length of the CDR3 is 13 residues. The germline V gene encodes CDR1 SGHTA and CDR2 FQGNSA. Trimming shortened V by 0 bases and J by 6 bases, and 9 bases separated the two germline ends. DNA of the CDR3: TGTGCCAGCAGCTTAGCGGCTAGTGGCGAGCAGTACTTC. It encodes CASSLAASGEQYF.

With respect to this clonotype: With a much larger clone just one base away, this may be a read error. The V call is TRBV7-4, the J call TRBJ1-1, with D possibly TRBD1 on 6 matching bases. CDR3 length equals 16 residues. Germline V lookup: CDR1 SGHVT, CDR2 SQSDAQ. The CDR3 spells CVSSPPTLGAGVEAFF. CDR3 sequence (DNA): TGTGTCAGCAGCCCCCCTACGTTGGGGGCTGGAGTTGAAGCTTTCTTT. The whole variable domain, remainder taken from reference TRBV7-4 and TRBJ1-1, is GAGVSQSPRYKVAKRGRDVALRCDSISGHVTLYWYRQTLGQGSEVLTYSQSDAQRDKSGRPSGRFSAERPERSVSTLKIQRTEQGDSAVYLCVSSPPTLGAGVEAFFGQGTRLTVV.

This chain uses TRBV20-1 with TRBJ2-3; D remains unclear. This CDR3 spans 12 amino acids. V dropped 2 bases and J dropped 6 bases, with 9 bases sitting between them. Germline CDR1 DFQATT, CDR2 SNEGSKA (reference sequence). CDR3 amino acids: CSARPYPDTQYF. CDR3 DNA: TGCAGTGCTAGACCCTATCCGGATACGCAGTATTTT.

This clonotype was recorded many times. The chain is built from TRBV7-2 and TRBJ2-7; tentative D call: TRBD1 (5 bases). Germline CDR1 and CDR2: SGHTA and FQGNSA. Between the trimmed V and J ends, which lost 5 bases and 2 bases, there was a span of 19 bases. The CDR3 length is 16 residues. This CDR3 is CASSPTIDRSPYEQYF. As DNA, the CDR3 is TGTGCCAGCAGCCCTACCATCGACAGATCCCCCTACGAGCAGTACTTC.

CDR3 loop: CASSLDRWTGELFF. As DNA, the CDR3 is TGTGCCAGCAGCCTGGACCGGTGGACCGGGGAGCTGTTTTTT. V gene TRBV11-2 combines with J gene TRBJ2-2; D is undetermined. Trimming left V 5 bases short and J 5 bases short, with 12 bases between. The germline CDR1 and CDR2 sequences are SGHAT and FQNNGV. CDR3 size: 14 residues.

The chain employs TRBV12-3 or TRBV12-4 and TRBJ1-2; TRBD1 agrees at 9 bases. With V trimmed by 8 bases and J by 4 bases, 14 bases remained unmatched. The CDR3 spans 16 residues. CDR3 amino acids: CASLPGDRDSGYGYTF. CDR3 nucleotide sequence: TGTGCCAGCTTGCCCGGGGACAGGGATTCAGGCTATGGCTACACCTTC.

This clonotype was seen ten or more times. The chain carries TRBV6-1 and TRBJ2-6, with 8 bases identical to TRBD1. The ends lost 3 bases at V and 0 bases at J; junction bases unmatched: 4. CDR1 and CDR2 from the germline V gene are MNHNS and SASEGT. The CDR3 sequence is 17 residues long. In nucleotides, the CDR3 is TGTGCCAGCAGTGAGGACAGGGACTCCTCTGGGGCCAACGTCCTGACTTTC. Protein product: CASSEDRDSSGANVLTF.

This chain uses TRBV28 with TRBJ1-5; 8 nucleotides align to TRBD1. CDR1 and CDR2 (germline): MDHEN, SYDVKM. The V and J ends lost 6 bases and 5 bases, in that order; junction bases with no gene match: 12. This CDR3 contains 16 residues. The chain's CDR3 is CASRPHGGQGYQPQHF. The CDR3 nucleotides read TGTGCCAGCAGACCTCATGGCGGACAGGGATATCAGCCCCAGCATTTT.

This clonotype was recorded a few times. The gene calls are TRBV12-3 or TRBV12-4 and TRBJ1-2; maybe TRBD1 (5 bases). The CDR3 length is 15 residues. V dropped 6 bases and J dropped 0 bases, with 14 bases sitting between them. The CDR3 nucleotides read TGTGCCAGCAGCGCAGGGAGGGGAACTAACTATGGCTACACCTTC. Its translation: CASSAGRGTNYGYTF.

The J gene is TRBJ2-1, the V gene TRBV24-1, with D hard to call. Germline V CDR1 and CDR2: KGHDR, SFDVKD. This CDR3 comprises 12 residues. V shed 4 bases and J shed 14 bases, with 14 bases lying between them. The CDR3 region has the DNA TGTGCCACCAGTGAGGGGATTCACACGAAGTTCTTC. The encoded protein is CATSEGIHTKFF.

This clonotype was counted between two and nine times. The V call is TRBV25-1, the J call TRBJ1-2; no reliable D call. Germline values: CDR1 MGHDK, CDR2 SYGVNS. The CDR3 totals 16 residues. Between the trimmed V and J ends, which lost 6 bases and 5 bases, there was a span of 22 bases. The CDR3 DNA reads TGTGCCAGCAGAGAGACCGCCGACCCAAAAGGGTATGGCTACACCTTC. It is translated as CASRETADPKGYGYTF.

The chain has TRBV12-3 or TRBV12-4 and TRBJ1-1; 9 nucleotides line up with TRBD1. With V trimmed by 6 bases and J by 5 bases, 10 bases remained unmatched. CDR3 length equals 15 residues. CDR3 region: CASRRRQGGLTEAFF. CDR3 sequence (DNA): TGTGCCAGCAGACGACGACAGGGGGGATTGACTGAAGCTTTCTTT.

The rearrangement uses TRBV12-5 and TRBJ2-3; D is uncertain. The germline CDR1 and CDR2 sequences are LGHNT and FRNRAP. CDR3 length: 17 residues. Trimming stripped 1 base from V and 6 bases from J, with 20 bases between. CDR3 sequence reads: CASGLAPSALFADTQYF. The CDR3 nucleotides read TGTGCTAGTGGTTTGGCCCCCTCAGCGCTATTCGCCGATACGCAGTATTTT.

Ten or more counts support this clonotype. The V gene is TRBV28, the J gene TRBJ1-5, with D perhaps TRBD1 (5 bases). The CDR3 is 16 amino acids. The ends were cut back, 5 bases at V and 1 base at J, with 15 bases in the middle. Germline CDR1 and CDR2: MDHEN and SYDVKM. CDR3: CASSPGGPWSNQPQHF. The CDR3 coding sequence is TGTGCCAGCAGTCCTGGGGGACCATGGAGCAATCAGCCCCAGCATTTT.

This clonotype was observed a handful of times. The chain couples TRBV12-3 or TRBV12-4 to TRBJ1-6; 8 nucleotides agree with TRBD1. V gave up 8 bases and J gave up 6 bases; unmatched junction bases: 9. The CDR3 covers 15 residues. The CDR3 spells CASAPGQGSNSPLHF. CDR3 nucleotide sequence: TGTGCCAGCGCCCCCGGACAGGGTAGTAATTCACCCCTCCACTTT.

This clonotype was observed at least ten times. The chain carries TRBV7-2 and TRBJ2-5, with 8 positions matching TRBD1. The junction had 6 bases not matched to a gene; V was cut back by 5 bases and J by 4 bases. This CDR3 is built from 14 residues. Germline CDR1 and CDR2: SGHTA and FQGNSA. CDR3 nucleotides: TGTGCCAGCAGCACGCCAGGGGGCGCAGAGACCCAGTACTTC. This codes for CASSTPGGAETQYF.

The sample holds a few counts of this clonotype. The chain carries TRBV7-6 and TRBJ1-1; D unclear. CDR3 length: 15 amino acids. V lost 0 bases, J lost 0 bases, and 8 bases lay in between. Germline CDR1 is SGHVS and CDR2 is FNYEAQ. The CDR3 DNA sequence: TGTGCCAGCAGCTTAGCGATTAGGATGAACACTGAAGCTTTCTTT. This gives the protein CASSLAIRMNTEAFF. The full variable domain, in which reference TRBV7-6 and TRBJ1-1 provide the parts outside the CDR3, is GAGVSQSPRYKVTKRGQDVALRCDPISGHVSLYWYRQALGQGPEFLTYFNYEAQQDKSGLPNDRFSAERPEGSISTLTIQRTEQRDSAMYRCASSLAIRMNTEAFFGQGTRLTVV.

This clonotype has just a few counts. The V call is TRBV28, the J call TRBJ2-7; D may match TRBD1 or TRBD2 (5 bases each). The length of the CDR3 is 15 residues. V was trimmed by 5 bases and J by 0 bases, leaving 14 bases between them. Per germline, CDR1 MDHEN and CDR2 SYDVKM. The CDR3 nucleotides read TGTGCCAGCAGTCGAGGGACGCCCAGCTCCTACGAGCAGTACTTC. It codes for CASSRGTPSSYEQYF.

This clonotype was observed a few times. The rearrangement uses TRBV28 and TRBJ2-3, with TRBD1 identical over 7 bases. Trimming removed 10 bases from V and 1 base from J; junction bases left unmatched: 8. The CDR3 covers 14 residues. CDR1 MDHEN and CDR2 SYDVKM come from the germline V gene. CDR3 in DNA: TGTGCCATTACAGGGGTTCCAGGCACAGATACGCAGTATTTT. It specifies CAITGVPGTDTQYF.

This clonotype has just a few counts. V gene TRBV7-6 combines with J gene TRBJ1-3; D gene uncertain. The germline V and J ends were trimmed by 1 base and 0 bases, with 16 bases remaining between them. This CDR3 is 18 amino acids long. The germline V gene has CDR1 SGHVS and CDR2 FNYEAQ. The CDR3 nucleotides read TGTGCCAGCAGCTTAGACATCTCTTCCGGCATCTCTGGAAACACCATATATTTT. Residues: CASSLDISSGISGNTIYF.

This clonotype has a handful of counts. V and J are TRBV6-1 and TRBJ2-1; 9 nucleotides match TRBD2. V lost 6 bases and J lost 0; bases outside the gene matches: 21. Germline loops: CDR1 MNHNS, CDR2 SASEGT. This CDR3 is built from 21 residues. CDR3 residues: CASRQGGKLSTSGFSYNEQFF. The CDR3, as DNA: TGTGCCAGCAGGCAGGGGGGGAAACTTTCCACTAGCGGGTTCTCCTACAATGAGCAGTTCTTC.

This clonotype showed up just a few times. The CDR3 region has the DNA TGTGCCAGCAGTCTTTCTTGGGGGGTTCAGCCCCAGCATTTT. Translating gives CASSLSWGVQPQHF. The genes are TRBV14 and TRBJ1-5, with D perhaps matching TRBD1 (5 bases). Germline V gene sequence: CDR1 SGHDN, CDR2 FVKESK. The CDR3 is 14 residues long. Trimming pared 6 bases from V and 6 bases from J, leaving 15 bases between. Full variable domain (outside the CDR3, taken from reference TRBV14 and TRBJ1-5): EAGVTQFPSHSVIEKGQTVTLRCDPISGHDNLYWYRRVMGKEIKFLLHFVKESKQDESGMPNNRFLAERTGGTYSTLKVQPAELEDSGVYFCASSLSWGVQPQHFGDGTRLSIL.

The chain employs TRBV6-8 and TRBJ1-2; a weak D match, TRBD1 (5 bases). V was cut by 2 bases and J by 8 bases, with 12 bases left in between. Germline V gene sequence: CDR1 MNHGY, CDR2 SAAAGT. This CDR3 contains 13 residues. CDR3: CASSYGGSLGYTF. In DNA form, the CDR3 reads TGTGCCAGCAGTTACGGGGGAAGCCTCGGCTACACCTTC.